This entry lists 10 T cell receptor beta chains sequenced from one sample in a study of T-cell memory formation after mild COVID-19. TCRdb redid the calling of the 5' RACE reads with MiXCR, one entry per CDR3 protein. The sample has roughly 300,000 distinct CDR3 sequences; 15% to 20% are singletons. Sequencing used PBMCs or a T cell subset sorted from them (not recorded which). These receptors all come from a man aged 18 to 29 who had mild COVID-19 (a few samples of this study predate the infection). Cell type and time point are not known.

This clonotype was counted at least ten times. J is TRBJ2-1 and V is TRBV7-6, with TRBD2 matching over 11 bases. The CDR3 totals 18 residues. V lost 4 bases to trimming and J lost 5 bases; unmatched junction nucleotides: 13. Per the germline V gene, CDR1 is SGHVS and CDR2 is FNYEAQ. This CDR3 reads CASSYSPLSLAGDNEQFF. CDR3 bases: TGTGCCAGCAGCTACTCTCCGTTGTCACTAGCGGGGGACAATGAGCAGTTCTTC. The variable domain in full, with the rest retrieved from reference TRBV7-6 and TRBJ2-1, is GAGVSQSPRYKVTKRGQDVALRCDPISGHVSLYWYRQALGQGPEFLTYFNYEAQQDKSGLPNDRFSAERPEGSISTLTIQRTEQRDSAMYRCASSYSPLSLAGDNEQFFGPGTRLTVL.

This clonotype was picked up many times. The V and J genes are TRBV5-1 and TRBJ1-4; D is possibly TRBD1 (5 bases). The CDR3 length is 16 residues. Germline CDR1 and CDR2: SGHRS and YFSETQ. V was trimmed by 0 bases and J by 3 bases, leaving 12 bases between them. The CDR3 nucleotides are TGCGCCAGCAGCTTGGGGCTCCGGGACGCTAATGAAAAACTGTTTTTT. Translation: CASSLGLRDANEKLFF.

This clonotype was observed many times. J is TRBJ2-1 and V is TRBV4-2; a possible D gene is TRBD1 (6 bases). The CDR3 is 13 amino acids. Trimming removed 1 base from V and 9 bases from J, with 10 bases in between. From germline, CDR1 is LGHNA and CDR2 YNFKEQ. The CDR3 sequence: CASSQAGQVEQFF. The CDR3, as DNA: TGTGCCAGCAGCCAAGCGGGACAAGTTGAGCAGTTCTTC.

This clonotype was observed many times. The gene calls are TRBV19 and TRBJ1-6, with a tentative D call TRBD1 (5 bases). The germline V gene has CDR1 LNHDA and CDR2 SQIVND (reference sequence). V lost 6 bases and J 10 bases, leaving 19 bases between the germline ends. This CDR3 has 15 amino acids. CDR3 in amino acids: CASSPGRLAGSPLHF. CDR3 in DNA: TGTGCCAGTAGCCCGGGGCGTCTAGCGGGGTCACCCCTCCACTTT.

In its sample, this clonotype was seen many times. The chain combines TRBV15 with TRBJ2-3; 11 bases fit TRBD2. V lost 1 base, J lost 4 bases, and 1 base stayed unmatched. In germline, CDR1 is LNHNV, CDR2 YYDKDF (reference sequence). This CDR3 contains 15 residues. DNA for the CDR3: TGTGCCACCAGCAGAGCTAGCGGGGGGCCAGATACGCAGTATTTT. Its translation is CATSRASGGPDTQYF.

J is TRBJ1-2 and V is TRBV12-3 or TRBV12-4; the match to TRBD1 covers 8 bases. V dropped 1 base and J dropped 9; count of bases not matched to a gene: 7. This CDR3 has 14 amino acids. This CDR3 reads CASSLGSGGVRYTF. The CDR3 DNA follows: TGTGCCAGCAGTTTAGGGTCAGGGGGCGTTCGCTACACCTTC.

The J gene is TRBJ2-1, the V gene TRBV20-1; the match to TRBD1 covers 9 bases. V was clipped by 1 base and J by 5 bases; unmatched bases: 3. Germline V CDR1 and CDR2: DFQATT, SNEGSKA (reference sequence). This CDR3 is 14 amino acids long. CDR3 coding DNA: TGCAGTGCTAGAGGGGGGGACAGGGACAATGAGCAGTTCTTC. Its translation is CSARGGDRDNEQFF.

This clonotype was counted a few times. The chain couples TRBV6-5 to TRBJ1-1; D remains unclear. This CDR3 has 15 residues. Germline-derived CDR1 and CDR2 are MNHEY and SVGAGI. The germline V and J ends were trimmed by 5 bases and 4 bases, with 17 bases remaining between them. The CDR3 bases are TGTGCCAGCAGTAAGCGTCCCATTCCTGGCACTGAAGCTTTCTTT. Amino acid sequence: CASSKRPIPGTEAFF.

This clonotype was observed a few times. CDR3 sequence reads: CASSYSDEQYF. CDR3 nucleotide sequence: TGTGCCAGCAGTTATAGCGATGAGCAGTACTTC. V gene TRBV2 combines with J gene TRBJ2-7; a possible D gene is TRBD2 (5 bases). Trimming pared 5 bases from V and 7 bases from J, leaving 9 bases between. This CDR3 spans 11 amino acids. CDR1 is SNHLY and CDR2 is FYNNEI in the germline V gene.

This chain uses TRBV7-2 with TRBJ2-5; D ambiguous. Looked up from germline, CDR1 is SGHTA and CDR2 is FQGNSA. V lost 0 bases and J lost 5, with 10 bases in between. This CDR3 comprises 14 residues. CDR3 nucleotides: TGTGCCAGCAGCTTAGCCCGGTCCTCGGAGACCCAGTACTTC. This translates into CASSLARSSETQYF.